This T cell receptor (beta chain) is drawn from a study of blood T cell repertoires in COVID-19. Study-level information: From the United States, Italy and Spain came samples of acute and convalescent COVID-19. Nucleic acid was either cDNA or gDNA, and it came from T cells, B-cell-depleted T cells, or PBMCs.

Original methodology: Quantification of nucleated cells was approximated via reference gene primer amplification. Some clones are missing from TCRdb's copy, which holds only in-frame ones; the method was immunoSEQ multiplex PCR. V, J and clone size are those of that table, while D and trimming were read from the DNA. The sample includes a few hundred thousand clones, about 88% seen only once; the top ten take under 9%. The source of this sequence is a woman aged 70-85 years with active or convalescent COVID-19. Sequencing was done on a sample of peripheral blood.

The CDR3 sequence: CASSLASEPQHF. As DNA, the CDR3 is TGTGCCAGCAGCTTAGCCTCGGAGCCCCAGCATTTT. The chain joins TRBV7-9 to TRBJ1-5, with D uncertain. The CDR3 consists of 12 residues. The V gene's germline CDR1 is SEHNR and CDR2 FQNEAQ (reference sequence). Between the trimmed V and J ends, which lost 0 bases and 8 bases, there was a span of 5 bases.